These 25 T cell receptor beta chains share one sample of origin, sequenced in a study of T cells in women clearing cervical HPV infection. Here immunoSEQ multiplex PCR was the method, and the copy in TCRdb shows in-frame clones only, minus some. The table for this sample gives tens of thousands of clones. Sequencing input: blood buffy coat. The receptor set was obtained from a woman aged 18-69 years with a cervical HPV16 infection that either progressed to CIN3+ or cleared (not recorded which).

Comments on this clone: The read falls 3 residues short of the CDR3 end, and the missing part is taken from the germline J gene. The chain combines TRBV25-1 with TRBJ2-4; TRBD1 matches at 9 bases. Germline CDR1 is MGHDK and CDR2 is SYGVNS. This CDR3 has 11 amino acids. The CDR3 loop reads CASSGGQGQYF. The covered CDR3 bases are TGTGCCAGCAGTGGGGGACAGGGT.

Concerning this clone: The read comes to an end 3 residues before the CDR3 does, leaving the germline J gene to fill in the end. The chain has TRBV5-1 and TRBJ2-7, with D perhaps given as TRBD1 or TRBD2 (5 bases each). The ends were cut back, 3 bases at V and 3 bases at J, with 13 bases in the middle. CDR1 SGHRS and CDR2 YFSETQ come from the germline V gene. The CDR3 spans 14 residues. CDR3 DNA (partial): TGCGCCAGCAGCTCTCCAGGGAGTCTCTACGAG. Amino acids: CASSSPGSLYE. The complete CDR3 protein is CASSSPGSLYEQYF.

Concerning this clone itself: The read falls 3 residues short of the CDR3 end, and the missing part is taken from the germline J gene. The chain joins TRBV18 to TRBJ2-7; weak D call: TRBD2 (5 bases). The CDR3 extends over 14 amino acids. V was clipped by 0 bases and J by 6 bases, with 12 bases between them. Per germline, CDR1 KGHSH and CDR2 LQKENI. The sequenced CDR3 bases are TGTGCCAGCTCACCACCCGGAATGGCGGGCGAG. This translates into CASSPPGMAGE. The entire CDR3 protein reads CASSPPGMAGEQYF.

Points on this clone: The missing CDR3 end, 3 residues past where the read stops, is filled in from the germline J gene. This chain connects TRBV7-2 to TRBJ1-1; 10 bases line up with TRBD1. Germline V gene data show CDR1 as SGHTA and CDR2 as FQGNSA. The CDR3 spans 15 residues. After removal of 4 bases from V and 4 bases from J, the junction contained 6 bases not matched to a gene. The CDR3: CASSYDRGRGTEAFF. The sequenced part of the CDR3 DNA is TGTGCCAGCAGCTACGACAGGGGGCGCGGCACTGAA.

Of note for this clone: The read stops 3 residues short of the end of the CDR3; the missing end is completed from the germline J gene. V usage is TRBV6-2 or TRBV6-3 and J usage is TRBJ2-5, with D possibly being TRBD2 (6 bases). CDR1 and CDR2 from the germline V gene are MNHEY and SVGEGT. Deletions cut 2 bases from V and 1 base from J, with 14 bases between. This CDR3 region has 16 residues. The CDR3 DNA, read in part, is TGTGCCAGCAGTTACGGGGGAGCGGGTCCCCAAGAGACC. Translation: CASSYGGAGPQET. The complete CDR3 sequence is CASSYGGAGPQETQYF.

Remarks on this clone: The CDR3 is cut off 3 residues early in the read; its end comes from the germline J gene. The gene calls are TRBV30 and TRBJ2-6; TRBD1 might be the D (6 bases). V shed 1 base and J shed 4 bases, with 14 bases lying between them. In germline, CDR1 is GTSNPN, CDR2 SVGIG (reference sequence). The CDR3 spans 16 residues. CDR3 sequence reads: CAWSDPGARGANVLTF. The part of the CDR3 DNA that was read is TGTGCCTGGAGTGATCCAGGGGCTAGGGGGGCCAACGTC.

In the case of this clone: The read falls 3 residues short of the CDR3 end, and the missing part is taken from the germline J gene. The chain has TRBV15 and TRBJ2-7; D unclear. Trimming took 0 bases from V and 3 from J, leaving 6 bases between them. The germline CDR1 and CDR2 sequences are LNHNV and YYDKDF (reference sequence). The CDR3 sequence is 13 residues long. The sequenced part of the CDR3 DNA is TGTGCCACCAGCAGAGATAGGGTCTACGAG. Translated: CATSRDRVYE. The entire CDR3 sequence reads CATSRDRVYEQYF. The variable domain in full, completed from reference TRBV15 and TRBJ2-7, reads DAMVIQNPRYQVTQFGKPVTLSCSQTLNHNVMYWYQQKSSQAPKLLFHYYDKDFNNEADTPDNFQSRRPNTSFCFLDIRSPGLGDTAMYLCATSRDRVYEQYFGPGTRLTVT.

With regard to this clone: The observed sequence ends 3 residues before the CDR3 terminus, with the missing tail filled in from the germline J gene. The chain has TRBV18 and TRBJ1-1; 7 nucleotides line up with TRBD1. The CDR3 totals 13 residues. Germline V gene data show CDR1 as KGHSH and CDR2 as LQKENI. The CDR3 here is CASSPTTGTEAFF. The DNA read from the CDR3 is TGTGCCAGCTCACCCACGACAGGGACGGAA.

Measured by frequency, this clone is medium-sized. The read falls 3 residues short of the CDR3 end, and the missing part is taken from the germline J gene. The chain uses TRBV18 and TRBJ2-1; no clear D. The CDR3 totals 15 residues. Germline V gene data show CDR1 as KGHSH and CDR2 as LQKENI. V was shortened by 2 bases and J by 0 bases, with 8 bases between the two germline ends. Partial CDR3 DNA: TGTGCCAGCTCACCATTCACAGACTCCTACAATGAG. This codes for CASSPFTDSYNE. From start to end, the CDR3 is CASSPFTDSYNEQFF.

Of note for this clone: Read coverage stops 3 residues before the CDR3 terminus; the germline J gene supplies the remainder. This chain connects TRBV20-1 to TRBJ2-4; no reliable D call. The CDR3 is 14 amino acids. V shed 3 bases and J shed 4 bases, with 13 bases lying between them. Per the germline V gene, CDR1 is DFQATT and CDR2 is SNEGSKA (reference sequence). CDR3 bases read: TGCAGTGCTAGGGTACCGCAAGGGAAAAACATT. Encoded protein: CSARVPQGKNI. The entire CDR3 is CSARVPQGKNIQYF.

Turning to this clone: Read coverage stops 3 residues before the CDR3 terminus; the germline J gene supplies the remainder. J is TRBJ2-1 and V is TRBV12-3 or TRBV12-4; weak D call: TRBD2 (6 bases). The CDR3 consists of 17 residues. V gave up 0 bases and J gave up 1 base, with 13 bases separating them. CDR3 DNA (partial): TGTGCCAGCAGTTTAGCTGGTAGCGGAGCATCCTACAATGAG. Translation: CASSLAGSGASYNE. In full, the CDR3 is CASSLAGSGASYNEQFF.

A remark on this clone: Read coverage stops 3 residues before the CDR3 terminus; the germline J gene supplies the remainder. The chain employs TRBV15 and TRBJ2-2; 7 nucleotides align to TRBD1. Germline-derived CDR1 and CDR2 are LNHNV and YYDKDF (reference sequence). The V and J ends lost 4 bases and 1 base, in that order; junction bases with no gene match: 3. CDR3 length: 15 amino acids. The covered CDR3 bases are TGTGCCACCAGCATTCGGACAGGGAACACCGGGGAG. Translating gives CATSIRTGNTGE. The CDR3, in full, reads CATSIRTGNTGELFF.

Worth noting for this clone: The CDR3 end is not reached by the read, which stops 3 residues before it; the germline J gene fills it in. The rearrangement uses TRBV6-2 or TRBV6-3 and TRBJ2-3; 8 nucleotides line up with TRBD1. The germline V gene encodes CDR1 MNHEY and CDR2 SVGEGT. The CDR3 spans 16 residues. Losses at the gene ends were 0 bases for V and 1 base for J; bases not matched to a gene: 3. CDR3 in amino acids: CASSYSDRAGTDTQYF. The part of the CDR3 DNA that was read is TGTGCCAGCAGTTACTCGGACAGGGCCGGCACAGATACG.

Concerning this clone itself: The read halts 3 residues ahead of the CDR3 end, with the missing end drawn from the germline J gene. This chain links TRBV30 with TRBJ1-5, with 7 bases lining up with TRBD1. Germline V gene lookup returns CDR1 GTSNPN and CDR2 SVGIG (reference sequence). This CDR3 contains 14 residues. Losses at the gene ends were 5 bases for V and 1 base for J; bases not matched to a gene: 5. The sequenced part of the CDR3 DNA is TGTGCCTGGGGAGGGGGACAGAGCAATCAGCCC. Translated, it gives CAWGGGQSNQP. The complete CDR3 sequence is CAWGGGQSNQPQHF. The full variable domain, completed using reference TRBV30 and TRBJ1-5, is SQTIHQWPATLVQPVGSPLSLECTVEGTSNPNLYWYRQAAGRGLQLLFYSVGIGQISSEVPQNLSASRPQDRQFILSSKKLLLSDSGFYLCAWGGGQSNQPQHFGDGTRLSIL.

Note on this clone: The read terminates 3 residues before the CDR3 end, so the remaining end is supplied by the germline J gene. This chain joins TRBV30 and TRBJ2-3; maybe TRBD1 (6 bases). The CDR3 covers 12 residues. Trimming took off 4 bases at V and 7 bases at J, with 12 bases between the two ends. Germline V gene sequence: CDR1 GTSNPN, CDR2 SVGIG (reference sequence). The sequenced CDR3 bases are TGTGCCTGGACCAGAGGGGGAAATACG. This encodes CAWTRGGNT. The full CDR3 protein reads CAWTRGGNTQYF.

Notes on this clone: The CDR3 extends 3 residues past the end of the read, so its final part is completed from the germline J gene. The chain recombines TRBV10-3 with TRBJ2-1; 12 bases are shared with TRBD2. Germline lookup yields CDR1 ENHRY and CDR2 SYGVKD. Unmatched junction bases numbered 9, after V lost 6 bases and J lost 9 bases. The CDR3 loop spans 15 amino acids. CDR3 amino acids: CAISRTSGTSREQFF. The sequenced CDR3 bases are TGTGCCATCAGCCGGACTAGCGGGACTTCACGTGAG.

Concerning this clone itself: The read ends 3 residues shy of where the CDR3 ends; the end is completed using the germline J gene. The gene calls are TRBV6-2 or TRBV6-3 and TRBJ2-4; 7 nucleotides align to TRBD1. The CDR3 spans 15 residues. Per the germline V gene, CDR1 is MNHEY and CDR2 is SVGEGT. With 0 bases clipped from V and 5 bases from J, the junction kept 4 bases outside the gene matches. CDR3 DNA (partial): TGTGCCAGCAGTTACTCGAGACAGGGTCAAAACATT. Protein sequence: CASSYSRQGQNI. The full-length CDR3 reads as CASSYSRQGQNIQYF.

As regards this clone: The read comes to an end 3 residues before the CDR3 does, leaving the germline J gene to fill in the end. The chain joins TRBV5-1 to TRBJ2-3, with 10 bases fitting TRBD1. CDR3 length: 16 amino acids. CDR1 is SGHRS and CDR2 is YFSETQ in the germline V gene. With 4 bases clipped from V and 5 bases from J, the junction kept 10 bases outside the gene matches. The covered CDR3 bases are TGCGCCAGCAGCCCCGATGGGACAGGGGCACAAGATACG. This codes for CASSPDGTGAQDT. The complete CDR3 sequence is CASSPDGTGAQDTQYF. The variable domain in full, completed from reference TRBV5-1 and TRBJ2-3, reads KAGVTQTPRYLIKTRGQQVTLSCSPISGHRSVSWYQQTPGQGLQFLFEYFSETQRNKGNFPGRFSGRQFSNSRSEMNVSTLELGDSALYLCASSPDGTGAQDTQYFGPGTRLTVL.

Worth noting for this clone: The CDR3 end lies 3 residues beyond the end of the read and is filled in from the germline J gene. The rearrangement uses TRBV14 and TRBJ2-3, with TRBD2 matching 9 bases. From germline, CDR1 is SGHDN and CDR2 FVKESK. Losses at the gene ends were 1 base for V and 1 base for J; bases not matched to a gene: 12. This CDR3 contains 19 residues. CDR3 DNA, as far as it was read: TGTGCCAGCAGCCAAGGAGGTCTAGCGGGGTTACTTGGCACAGATACG. It encodes CASSQGGLAGLLGTDT. The CDR3 in its entirety is CASSQGGLAGLLGTDTQYF.

As concerns this clone: The DNA ends 3 residues before the CDR3 does, and the rest of the CDR3 is filled in from the germline J gene. The chain recombines TRBV19 with TRBJ1-1; D call uncertain. Trimming shortened V by 2 bases and J by 0 bases, and 4 bases separated the two germline ends. Germline lookup yields CDR1 LNHDA and CDR2 SQIVND (reference sequence). The CDR3 extends over 13 amino acids. The CDR3 protein is CASSISVNTEAFF. CDR3 DNA (partial): TGTGCCAGTAGTATATCGGTGAACACTGAA.

The CDR3 sequence: CASSSGRAYEQYF. The covered CDR3 bases are TGTGCCAGCTCTAGCGGGAGGGCCTACGAG. The chain joins TRBV19 to TRBJ2-7; TRBD2 matches 12 bases. The read finishes 3 residues shy of the CDR3 end, and the germline J gene is used to complete it. The CDR3 is 13 amino acids. V lost 9 bases, J lost 2 bases, and 2 bases stayed unmatched. Germline values: CDR1 LNHDA, CDR2 SQIVND (reference sequence).

As for this clone: The read finishes 3 residues shy of the CDR3 end, and the germline J gene is used to complete it. This chain connects TRBV20-1 to TRBJ2-3, with 9 bases fitting TRBD2. Germline loops: CDR1 DFQATT, CDR2 SNEGSKA (reference sequence). The CDR3 contains 13 residues. V shed 6 bases and J 0 bases; nucleotides not matched to a gene: 1. Incomplete CDR3 DNA: TGCAGTGCAACTAGCGGGAGCACAGATACG. It translates to CSATSGSTDT. The full CDR3 is CSATSGSTDTQYF.

The CDR3 loop reads CASSFHRGQTYEQYF. CDR3 DNA (partial): TGTGCCAGCAGTTTTCACAGGGGGCAAACCTACGAG. This chain connects TRBV28 to TRBJ2-7; 9 bases match TRBD1. With the read ending 3 residues before the CDR3 end, the germline J gene is used to fill in that end. The CDR3 extends over 15 amino acids. The germline V gene encodes CDR1 MDHEN and CDR2 SYDVKM. V trimming: 3 bases; J trimming: 2 bases; junction bases outside the gene matches: 5. The variable domain in full, completed from reference TRBV28 and TRBJ2-7, reads DVKVTQSSRYLVKRTGEKVFLECVQDMDHENMFWYRQDPGLGLRLIYFSYDVKMKEKGDIPEGYSVSREKKERFSLILESASTNQTSMYLCASSFHRGQTYEQYFGPGTRLTVT.

With regard to this clone: With the read ending 3 residues before the CDR3 end, the germline J gene is used to fill in that end. The chain carries TRBV7-8 and TRBJ2-7, with TRBD2 identical over 7 bases. This CDR3 spans 16 amino acids. Germline V CDR1 and CDR2: SGHVS, FQNEAQ. After removal of 1 base from V and 3 bases from J, the junction contained 9 bases not matched to a gene. The CDR3 is CASSLERGVDYYEQYF. The sequenced part of the CDR3 DNA is TGTGCCAGCAGCTTAGAACGGGGGGTAGACTACTACGAG.

Points on this clone: Read sequence stops 3 residues before the CDR3 end, and the germline J gene provides the missing end. The rearrangement joins TRBV20-1 to TRBJ2-7; 9 positions match TRBD1. V gave up 6 bases and J gave up 0 bases; unmatched junction bases: 6. CDR1 and CDR2 from the germline V gene are DFQATT and SNEGSKA (reference sequence). The CDR3 contains 14 residues. CDR3 bases read: TGCAGTGCCGAGGGGGACAGGGCCTCCTACGAG. Translated: CSAEGDRASYE. The CDR3 as a whole reads CSAEGDRASYEQYF.